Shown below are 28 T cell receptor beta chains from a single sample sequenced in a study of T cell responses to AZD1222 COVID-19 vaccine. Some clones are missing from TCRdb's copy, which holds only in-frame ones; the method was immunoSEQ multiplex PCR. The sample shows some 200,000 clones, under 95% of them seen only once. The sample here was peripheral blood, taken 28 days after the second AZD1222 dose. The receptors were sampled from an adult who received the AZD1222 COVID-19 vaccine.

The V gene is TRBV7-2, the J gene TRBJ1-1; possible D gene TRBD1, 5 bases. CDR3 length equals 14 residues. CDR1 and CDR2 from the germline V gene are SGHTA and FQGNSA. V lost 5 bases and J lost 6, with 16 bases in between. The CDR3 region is CASSEYGGKAEAFF. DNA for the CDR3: TGTGCCAGCAGCGAATACGGGGGGAAGGCTGAAGCTTTCTTT.

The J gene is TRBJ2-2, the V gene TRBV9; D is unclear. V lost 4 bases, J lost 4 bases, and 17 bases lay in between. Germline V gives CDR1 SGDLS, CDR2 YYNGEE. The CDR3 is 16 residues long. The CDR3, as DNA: TGTGCCAGCAGCCCGCCGTTTCTATATGCCACCGGGGAGCTGTTTTTT. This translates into CASSPPFLYATGELFF. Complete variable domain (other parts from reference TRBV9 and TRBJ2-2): DSGVTQTPKHLITATGQRVTLRCSPRSGDLSVYWYQQSLDQGLQFLIQYYNGEERAKGNILERFSAQQFPDLHSELNLSSLELGDSALYFCASSPPFLYATGELFFGEGSRLTVL.

CDR3 in amino acids: CASSPPYAGEAEAFF. The CDR3 bases are TGTGCCAGCAGCCCCCCGTATGCAGGGGAAGCTGAAGCTTTCTTT. The V and J genes are TRBV7-9 and TRBJ1-1; maybe TRBD1 (6 bases). Trimming left V 5 bases short and J 6 bases short, with 19 bases between. The germline gives CDR1 SEHNR, CDR2 FQNEAQ (reference sequence). CDR3 length: 15 residues.

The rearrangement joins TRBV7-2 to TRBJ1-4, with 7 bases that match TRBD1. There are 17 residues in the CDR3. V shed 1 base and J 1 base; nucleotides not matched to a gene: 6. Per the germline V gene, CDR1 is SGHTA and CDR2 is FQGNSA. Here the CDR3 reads CASSLVGRQGTNEKLFF. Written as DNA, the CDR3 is TGTGCCAGCAGCTTAGTTGGGAGACAGGGAACTAATGAAAAACTGTTTTTT.

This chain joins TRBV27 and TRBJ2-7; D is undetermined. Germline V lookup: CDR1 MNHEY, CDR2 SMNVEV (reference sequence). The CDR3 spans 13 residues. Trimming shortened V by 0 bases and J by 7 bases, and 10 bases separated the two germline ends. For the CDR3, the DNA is TGTGCCAGCAGTTTATCCCCAGGACGGGAGCAGTACTTC. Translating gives CASSLSPGREQYF.

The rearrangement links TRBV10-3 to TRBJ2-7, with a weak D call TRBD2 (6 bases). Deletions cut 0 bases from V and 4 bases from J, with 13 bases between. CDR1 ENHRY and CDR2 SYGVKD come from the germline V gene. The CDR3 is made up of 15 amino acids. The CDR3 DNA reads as TGTGCCATCAGTGAGTCTGGGGGGAAACTATACGAGCAGTACTTC. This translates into CAISESGGKLYEQYF.

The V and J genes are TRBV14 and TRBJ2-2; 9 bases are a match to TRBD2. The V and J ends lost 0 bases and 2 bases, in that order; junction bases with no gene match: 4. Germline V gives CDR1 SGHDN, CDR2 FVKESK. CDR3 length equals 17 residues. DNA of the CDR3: TGTGCCAGCAGCCAAGATCGACTAGCGGCCAACACCGGGGAGCTGTTTTTT. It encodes CASSQDRLAANTGELFF.

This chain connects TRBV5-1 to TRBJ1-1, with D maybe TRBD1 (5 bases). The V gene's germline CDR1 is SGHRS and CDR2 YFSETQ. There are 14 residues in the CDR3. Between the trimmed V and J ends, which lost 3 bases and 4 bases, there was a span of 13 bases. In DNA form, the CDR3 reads TGCGCCAGCAGCTCTGGTGGGGGAGGCACTGAAGCTTTCTTT. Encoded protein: CASSSGGGGTEAFF.

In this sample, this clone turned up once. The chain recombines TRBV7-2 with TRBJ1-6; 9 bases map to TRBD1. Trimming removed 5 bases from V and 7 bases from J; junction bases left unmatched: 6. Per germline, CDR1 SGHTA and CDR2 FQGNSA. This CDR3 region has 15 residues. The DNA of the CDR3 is TGTGCCAGCAGCCTGGGGACAGGGTCCAATTCACCCCTCCACTTT. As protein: CASSLGTGSNSPLHF.

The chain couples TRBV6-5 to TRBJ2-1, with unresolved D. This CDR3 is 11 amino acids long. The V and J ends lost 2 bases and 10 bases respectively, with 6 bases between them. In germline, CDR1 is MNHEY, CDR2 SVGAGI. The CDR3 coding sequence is TGTGCCAGCAGTTACCTGGGGGAGCAGTTCTTC. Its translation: CASSYLGEQFF.

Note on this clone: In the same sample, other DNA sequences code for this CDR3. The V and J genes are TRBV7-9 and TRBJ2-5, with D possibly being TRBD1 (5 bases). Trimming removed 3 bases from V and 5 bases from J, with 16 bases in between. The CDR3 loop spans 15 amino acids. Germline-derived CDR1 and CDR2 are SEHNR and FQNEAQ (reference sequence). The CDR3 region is CASSLGLGGRETQYF. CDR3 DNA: TGTGCCAGCAGCTTGGGGCTTGGCGGTCGGGAGACCCAGTACTTC.

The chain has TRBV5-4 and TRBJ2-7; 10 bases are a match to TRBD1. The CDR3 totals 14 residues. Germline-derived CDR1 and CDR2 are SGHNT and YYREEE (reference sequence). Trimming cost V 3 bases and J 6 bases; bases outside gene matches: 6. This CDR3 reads CASSSGTGVLEQYF. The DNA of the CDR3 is TGTGCCAGCAGCTCAGGGACAGGGGTGCTCGAGCAGTACTTC. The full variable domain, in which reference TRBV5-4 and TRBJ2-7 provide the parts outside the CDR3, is ETGVTQSPTHLIKTRGQQVTLRCSSQSGHNTVSWYQQALGQGPQFIFQYYREEENGRGNFPPRFSGLQFPNYSSELNVNALELDDSALYLCASSSGTGVLEQYFGPGTRLTVT.

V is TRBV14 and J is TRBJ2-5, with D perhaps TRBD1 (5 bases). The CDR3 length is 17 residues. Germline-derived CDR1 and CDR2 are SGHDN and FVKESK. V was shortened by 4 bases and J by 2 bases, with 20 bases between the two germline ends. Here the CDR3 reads CASSRDIGVLTQETQYF. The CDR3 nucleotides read TGTGCCAGCAGCCGCGACATAGGGGTCCTGACTCAAGAGACCCAGTACTTC.

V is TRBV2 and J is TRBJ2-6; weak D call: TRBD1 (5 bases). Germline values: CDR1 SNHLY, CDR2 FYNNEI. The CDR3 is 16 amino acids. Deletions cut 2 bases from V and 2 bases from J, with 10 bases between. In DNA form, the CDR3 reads TGTGCCAGCAGTGAAACGACAGTACCTGGGGCCAACGTCCTGACTTTC. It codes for CASSETTVPGANVLTF.

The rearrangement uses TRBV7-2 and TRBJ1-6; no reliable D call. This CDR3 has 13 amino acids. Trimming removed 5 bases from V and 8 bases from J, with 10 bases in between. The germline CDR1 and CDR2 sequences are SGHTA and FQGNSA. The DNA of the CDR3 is TGTGCCAGCAGCATACAAGGAGATTCACCCCTCCACTTT. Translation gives CASSIQGDSPLHF. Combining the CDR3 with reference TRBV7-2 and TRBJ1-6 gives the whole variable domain GAGVSQSPSNKVTEKGKDVELRCDPISGHTALYWYRQSLGQGLEFLIYFQGNSAPDKSGLPSDRFSAERTGGSVSTLTIQRTQQEDSAVYLCASSIQGDSPLHFGNGTRLTVT.

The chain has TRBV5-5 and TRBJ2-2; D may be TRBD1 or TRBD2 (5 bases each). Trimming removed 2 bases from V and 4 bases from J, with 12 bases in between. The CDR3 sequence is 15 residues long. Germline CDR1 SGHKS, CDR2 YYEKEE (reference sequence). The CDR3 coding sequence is TGTGCCAGCAGCTTCCCGGGACGATCCACCGGGGAGCTGTTTTTT. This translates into CASSFPGRSTGELFF.

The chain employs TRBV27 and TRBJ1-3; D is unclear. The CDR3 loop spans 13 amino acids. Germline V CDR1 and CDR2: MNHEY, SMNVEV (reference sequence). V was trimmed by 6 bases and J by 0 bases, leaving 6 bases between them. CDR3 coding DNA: TGTGCCAGCAGGCTCAGCTCTGGAAACACCATATATTTT. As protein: CASRLSSGNTIYF.

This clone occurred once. CDR3 sequence: CASSPGQANYGYTF. The DNA of the CDR3 is TGTGCCAGCAGCCCGGGACAGGCTAACTATGGCTACACCTTC. The chain carries TRBV2 and TRBJ1-2; 8 nucleotides line up with TRBD1. V dropped 6 bases and J dropped 0; count of bases not matched to a gene: 3. Per the germline V gene, CDR1 is SNHLY and CDR2 is FYNNEI. The CDR3 runs to 14 residues.

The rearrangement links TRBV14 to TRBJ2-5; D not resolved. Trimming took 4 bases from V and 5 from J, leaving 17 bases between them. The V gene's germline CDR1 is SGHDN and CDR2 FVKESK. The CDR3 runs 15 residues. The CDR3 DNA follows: TGTGCCAGCAGCCCGATTGCGGCCAGGCGGGAGACCCAGTACTTC. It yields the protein CASSPIAARRETQYF.

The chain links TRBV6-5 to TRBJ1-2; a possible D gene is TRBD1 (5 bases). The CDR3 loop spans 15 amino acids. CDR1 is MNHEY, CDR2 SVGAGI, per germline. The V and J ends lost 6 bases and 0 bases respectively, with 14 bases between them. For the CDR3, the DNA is TGTGCCAGCAGACCGACCATGGGGGCTAACTATGGCTACACCTTC. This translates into CASRPTMGANYGYTF.

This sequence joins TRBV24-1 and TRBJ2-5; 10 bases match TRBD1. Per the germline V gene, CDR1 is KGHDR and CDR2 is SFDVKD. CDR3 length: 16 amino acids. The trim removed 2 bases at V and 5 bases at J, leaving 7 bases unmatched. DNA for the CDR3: TGTGCCACCAGTGATTCCGGGACAGGGGTTATTGAGACCCAGTACTTC. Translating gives CATSDSGTGVIETQYF.

In DNA form, the CDR3 reads TGTGCCAGCAGCTCCGGACAGGGGCCCTACAATGAGCAGTTCTTC. Translated: CASSSGQGPYNEQFF. This chain links TRBV7-3 with TRBJ2-1; 9 bases map to TRBD1. V trimming: 4 bases; J trimming: 2 bases; junction bases outside the gene matches: 3. This CDR3 has 15 residues. In germline, CDR1 is SGHTA, CDR2 FQGTGA. The whole variable domain, filled in from reference TRBV7-3 and TRBJ2-1, reads GAGVSQTPSNKVTEKGKYVELRCDPISGHTALYWYRQSLGQGPEFLIYFQGTGAADDSGLPNDRFFAVRPEGSVSTLKIQRTERGDSAVYLCASSSGQGPYNEQFFGPGTRLTVL.

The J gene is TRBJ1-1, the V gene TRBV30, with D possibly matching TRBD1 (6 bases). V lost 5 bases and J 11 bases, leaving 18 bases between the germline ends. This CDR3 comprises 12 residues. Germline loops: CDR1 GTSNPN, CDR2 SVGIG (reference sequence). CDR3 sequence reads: CAWEAGAQGAFF. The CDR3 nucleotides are TGTGCCTGGGAGGCGGGGGCACAAGGGGCTTTCTTT.

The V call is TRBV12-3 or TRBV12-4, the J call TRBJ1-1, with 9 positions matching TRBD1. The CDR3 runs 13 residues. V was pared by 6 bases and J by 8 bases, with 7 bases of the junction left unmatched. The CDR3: CASRGDRGREAFF. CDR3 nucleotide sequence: TGTGCCAGCAGAGGCGACAGGGGGAGGGAAGCTTTCTTT.

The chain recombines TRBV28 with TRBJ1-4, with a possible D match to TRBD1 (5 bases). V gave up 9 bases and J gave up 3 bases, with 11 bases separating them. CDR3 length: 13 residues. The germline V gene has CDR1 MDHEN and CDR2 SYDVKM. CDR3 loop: CASRDFPNEKLFF. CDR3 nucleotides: TGTGCCAGTCGGGACTTCCCTAATGAAAAACTGTTTTTT.

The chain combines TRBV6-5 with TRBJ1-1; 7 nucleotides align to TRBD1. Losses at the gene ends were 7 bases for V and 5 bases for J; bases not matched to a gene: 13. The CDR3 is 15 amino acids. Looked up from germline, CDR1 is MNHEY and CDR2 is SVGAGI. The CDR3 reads CASNTRQGRGTEAFF. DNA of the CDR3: TGTGCCAGCAACACAAGACAGGGAAGGGGGACTGAAGCTTTCTTT.

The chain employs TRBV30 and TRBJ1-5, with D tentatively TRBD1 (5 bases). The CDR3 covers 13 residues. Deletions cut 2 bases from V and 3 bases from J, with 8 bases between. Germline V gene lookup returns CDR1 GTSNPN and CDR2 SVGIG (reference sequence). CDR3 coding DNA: TGTGCCTGGAGTAGGGACGACAATCAGCCCCAGCATTTT. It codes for CAWSRDDNQPQHF.

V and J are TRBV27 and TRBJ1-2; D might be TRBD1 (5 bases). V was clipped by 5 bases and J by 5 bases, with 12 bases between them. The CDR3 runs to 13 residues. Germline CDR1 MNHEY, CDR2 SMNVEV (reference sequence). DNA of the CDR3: TGTGCCAGCAGTCCGTTGGGGGGGTATGGCTACACCTTC. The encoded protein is CASSPLGGYGYTF.